The clone carrying this T cell receptor (beta chain) was seen ten or more times. Its antigen is unidentified. The sample comes from a study of T cell repertoires in cytomegalovirus infection. Looking at the study overall: The public TCR beta signatures pointed to both CMV infection and matching HLA type.

Broader study findings: Dominating the ex vivo response were HLA-C-restricted CMV-specific TCR beta clonotypes. Cumulative frequency (of public TCR beta family members) identified carriers of CMV plus the relevant HLA.

TCRdb processed the reads anew with MiXCR; each CDR3 protein has one entry. The profile covers hundreds of thousands of distinct CDR3 sequences, with roughly 24% appearing a single time and 7% to 9% taken by the ten largest. Germline V CDR1 and CDR2: SGHTA, FQGNSA. This CDR3 spans 14 amino acids. The V gene lost 5 bases and the J gene lost 5 bases, with 15 bases spanning the gap. What was sequenced was CD8+ T cells from PBMCs. The chain couples TRBV7-2 to TRBJ1-1; no firm D call. The receptor was isolated from a human donor in good health (CMV status not recorded). Some clones in this sample may be carry-over from other donors' samples. The CDR3: CASSGLKRRTEAFF. The CDR3 DNA is TGTGCCAGCAGCGGGTTGAAGCGGCGGACTGAAGCTTTCTTT.